The text below deals with one T cell receptor beta chain. Drawing of peripheral blood yielded approximately 10 milliliters from each donor. V was trimmed by 3 bases and J by 1 base, leaving 11 bases between them. Germline assignment: CDR1 LNHNV and CDR2 YYDKDF (reference sequence). The CDR3 loop spans 15 amino acids. Sample-barcoded 5' priming and a J-beta primer mix drove a second PCR of roughly 6 to 12 cycles. At least 2.5 million CDR3-containing paired-end reads were obtained per sample. TCRdb recomputed calls from the 5' RACE reads with MiXCR, one row per CDR3 protein. This table holds roughly 680,000 distinct CDR3 sequences, roughly 20% found once. This entry comes from a study of blood T cells in healthy people across ages.

This receptor was obtained from a man aged 65-85 years in good health. This chain uses TRBV15 with TRBJ2-3, with D possibly called TRBD1 or TRBD2 (5 bases each). Sequenced input: blood. The CDR3 DNA reads TGTGCCACCAGCAGGGGGCTAGCCCGCACAGATACGCAGTATTTT. This translates into CATSRGLARTDTQYF.